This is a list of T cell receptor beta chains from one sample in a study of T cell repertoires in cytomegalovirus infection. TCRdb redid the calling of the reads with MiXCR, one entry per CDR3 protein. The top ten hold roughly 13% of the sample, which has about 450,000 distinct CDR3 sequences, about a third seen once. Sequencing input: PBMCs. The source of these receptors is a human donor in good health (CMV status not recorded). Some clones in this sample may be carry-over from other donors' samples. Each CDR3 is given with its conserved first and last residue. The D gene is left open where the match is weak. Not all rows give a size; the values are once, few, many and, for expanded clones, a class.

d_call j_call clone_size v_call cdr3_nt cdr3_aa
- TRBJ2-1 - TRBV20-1 TGCAGTGCTAGAGGGCGGCTCGACAATAAGCAGTTCTTC CSARGRLDNKQFF
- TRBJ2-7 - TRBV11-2 TGTGCCAGCAGCTCGTACGTTGGGGGGCTGCGGGAGCAGTACTTC CASSSYVGGLREQYF
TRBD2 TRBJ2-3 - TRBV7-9 TGTGCCAGCAGCCCTAGCGGGGGGGCCAGAGATACGCAGTATTTT CASSPSGGARDTQYF
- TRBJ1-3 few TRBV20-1 TGCAGTGCAACTCCGGGGGCGGCTGGAAACACCATATATTTT CSATPGAAGNTIYF
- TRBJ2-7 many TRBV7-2 TGTGCCAGCAGCTTAGATCAGGGGCATACCTACGAGCAGTACTTC CASSLDQGHTYEQYF
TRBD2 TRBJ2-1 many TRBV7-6 TGTGCCAGCAGCCGGACTAGCCGCCCCTTAAGGGATGAGCAGTTCTTC CASSRTSRPLRDEQFF
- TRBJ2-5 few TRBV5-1 TGCGCCAGCAGCTCCGGAGCGGTGAGAGAGACCCAGTACTTC CASSSGAVRETQYF
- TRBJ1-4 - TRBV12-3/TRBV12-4 TGTGCCAGCAGTTTAGGGAGGGCGGGTAATGAAAAACTGTTTTTT CASSLGRAGNEKLFF
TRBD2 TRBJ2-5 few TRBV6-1 TGTGCCAGCAGTTCTGATTTTCCCGGACTAGCTAAAGAGACCCAGTACTTC CASSSDFPGLAKETQYF
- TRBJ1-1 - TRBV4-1 TGCGCCAGCAGCCCCGTGGGGTTGAACACTGAAGATTTCTTT CASSPVGLNTEDFF
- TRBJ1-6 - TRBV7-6 TGTGCCAGCAGCTTAAACCCGGTCAGCGGAACTTCACCCCTCCACTTT CASSLNPVSGTSPLHF
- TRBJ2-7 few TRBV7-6 TGTGCCAGCAGCTTAGCGCCCCCAACCGAGCAGTACTTC CASSLAPPTEQYF
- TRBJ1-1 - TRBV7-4 TGTGCCAGCAGCTTAGGCATCGGAGCGCGGAGGACTGAATCTTTCTTT CASSLGIGARRTESFF